A single sample is the source of the 10 T cell receptor beta chains below, sequenced in a study of blood T cell repertoires in COVID-19. Only in-frame clones appear in the TCRdb table, and some are missing; sequencing was by immunoSEQ multiplex PCR. The table includes 200,000 to 250,000 clones, about 76% detected once. Sequences were obtained from PBMCs or T cells enriched from blood (not recorded which). The receptors originated from a woman in her fifties or sixties with acute COVID-19.

To note about this clone: Other DNA sequences within the sample encode an identical CDR3. CDR3 sequence (DNA): TGTGCCAGCAGTTTTTCGGGGAATCAGCCCCAGCATTTT. Translating it yields CASSFSGNQPQHF. This chain connects TRBV12-3 or TRBV12-4 to TRBJ1-5; D unclear. This CDR3 region has 13 residues. V lost 3 bases and J lost 4, with 7 bases in between.

This chain uses TRBV2 with TRBJ1-5; tentative D call: TRBD1 (5 bases). V was clipped by 6 bases and J by 7 bases, with 16 bases between them. CDR3 size: 14 residues. Germline values: CDR1 SNHLY, CDR2 FYNNEI. The CDR3 protein is CASSVGGVLQPQHF. Written as DNA, the CDR3 is TGTGCCAGCAGCGTCGGAGGGGTTTTACAGCCCCAGCATTTT.

The chain uses TRBV29-1 and TRBJ1-1, with D unresolved. Germline assignment: CDR1 SQVTM and CDR2 ANQGSEA. This CDR3 is built from 11 residues. V lost 2 bases and J lost 7, with 8 bases in between. In DNA form, the CDR3 reads TGCAGCGTTGAACGGGGTGTTGAAGCTTTCTTT. Protein product: CSVERGVEAFF.

The chain carries TRBV10-2 and TRBJ1-1; 9 nucleotides align to TRBD1. The germline V gene has CDR1 WSHSY and CDR2 SAAADI. This CDR3 has 15 amino acids. The junction had 11 bases not matched to a gene; V was cut back by 5 bases and J by 7 bases. The CDR3 DNA is TGCGCCAGCAGTTCCCGGGACAGGGTTTGGCATGAAGCTTTCTTT. This codes for CASSSRDRVWHEAFF.

The chain links TRBV18 to TRBJ1-2; a weak D match, TRBD1 (6 bases). Germline assignment: CDR1 KGHSH and CDR2 LQKENI. V lost 4 bases to trimming and J lost 4 bases, with 19 bases between them. There are 16 residues in the CDR3. The CDR3 DNA is TGTGCCAGCTCACTGGGACAAGGCGGAGTTATCTATGGCTACACCTTC. This translates into CASSLGQGGVIYGYTF.

The genes are TRBV3-1 (or the pseudogene TRBV3-2) and TRBJ2-7; D call uncertain. With 1 base removed from V and 3 bases from J, the gap between germline ends came to 7 bases. CDR3 length equals 13 residues. CDR1 and CDR2 from the germline V gene are LGHDT and YNNKEL (reference sequence). The DNA for the CDR3 is TGTGCCAGCAGCCAAGGGGCAGGCTACGAGCAGTACTTC. Translated: CASSQGAGYEQYF.

This chain links TRBV6-4 with TRBJ1-2; perhaps TRBD1 as D (5 bases). CDR3 length: 15 amino acids. V gave up 10 bases and J gave up 0 bases, with 18 bases separating them. CDR1 and CDR2 (germline): MRHNA, SNTAGT. The CDR3 here is CATRPGAAPNYGYTF. Written as DNA, the CDR3 is TGTGCCACCAGACCTGGGGCGGCCCCTAACTATGGCTACACCTTC.

This clone appeared once. The germline gene is not matched at one end of the junction; a read error may be the cause. This chain uses TRBV11-2 with TRBJ2-4; D is unclear. Germline CDR1 SGHAT, CDR2 FQNNGV. The CDR3 contains 13 residues. The CDR3 sequence is CASSLSRNSDTEF. The CDR3 nucleotides are TGTGCCAGCAGCTTGAGTCGAAATTCAGACACCGAATTC. The entire variable domain, with the rest obtained from reference TRBV11-2 and TRBJ2-4, is as follows: EAGVAQSPRYKIIEKRQSVAFWCNPISGHATLYWYQQILGQGPKLLIQFQNNGVVDDSQLPKDRFSAERLKGVDSTLKIQPAKLEDSAVYLCASSLSRNSDTEFGAGTRLSVL.

This rearrangement joins TRBV27 to TRBJ2-5, with TRBD1 matching over 11 bases. Trimming at V came to 1 base and at J to 5 bases, leaving 3 bases not matched to a gene. Germline V gene lookup returns CDR1 MNHEY and CDR2 SMNVEV (reference sequence). The CDR3 sequence is 15 residues long. CDR3 coding DNA: TGTGCCAGCAGTTTATACGGGACAGGGGGGGAGACCCAGTACTTC. Its translation is CASSLYGTGGETQYF.

V usage is TRBV30 and J usage is TRBJ1-1; D may be TRBD1 (5 bases). Trimming shortened V by 3 bases and J by 0 bases, and 17 bases separated the two germline ends. CDR1 and CDR2 from the germline V gene are GTSNPN and SVGIG (reference sequence). This CDR3 contains 16 residues. CDR3 nucleotides: TGTGCCTGGAGGGGAGGGGACGGAAAAATGAACACTGAAGCTTTCTTT. Translating it yields CAWRGGDGKMNTEAFF.